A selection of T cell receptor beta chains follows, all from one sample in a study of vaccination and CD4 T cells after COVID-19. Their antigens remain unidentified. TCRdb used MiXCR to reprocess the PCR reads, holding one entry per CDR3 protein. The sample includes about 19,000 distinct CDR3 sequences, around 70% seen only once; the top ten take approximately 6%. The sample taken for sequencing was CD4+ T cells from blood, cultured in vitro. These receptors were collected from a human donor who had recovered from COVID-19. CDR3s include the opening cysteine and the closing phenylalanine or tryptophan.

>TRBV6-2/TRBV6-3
CASSYQGGPGRSYGYTF
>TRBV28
CASSLVLISGNTIYF
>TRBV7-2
CASSLEGDRPYEQYF
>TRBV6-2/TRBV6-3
CASSIPGAKRETQYF
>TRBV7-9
CASSSGYTTNEKLFF
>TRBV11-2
CASSSPRKTAAPYEQYF
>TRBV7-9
CASSSTRTGFGNQPQHF
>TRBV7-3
CASSLVPNRRNTEAFF
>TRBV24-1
CATSDPFGAGTDTQYF
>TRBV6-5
CASSYEGRGKPQHF
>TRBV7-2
CASSLNEKLFF
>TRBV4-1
CASSRTSGSNQPQHF
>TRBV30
CAWSVGGSADTQYF
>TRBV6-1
CASSTRRGQPYSNQPQHF
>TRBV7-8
CASSLRTVLVAFF
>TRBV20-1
CSAKGQPTNYGYTF
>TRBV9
CASSSSPWRAKENEQFF
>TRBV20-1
CSATSTFGQPQHF
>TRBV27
CASSGKANAGNQPQHF
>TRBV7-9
CASTLMRQSTEAFF
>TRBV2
CASNPGLSQETQYF
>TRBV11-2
CASSSTGRGNSPLHF
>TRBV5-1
CASSFGGSSYEQYF
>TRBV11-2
CASNIITGGRATGELFF
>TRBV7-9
CASSGTGSYEQYF
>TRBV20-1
CSAPTSGRDEQFF
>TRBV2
CASNVLGLDYGYTF
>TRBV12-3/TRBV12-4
CASNKLAGAGAGEQYF
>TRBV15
CATSKARGTGSLEQYF
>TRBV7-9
CASSWGVGEQYF
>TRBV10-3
CAISEKGQASSEKLFF
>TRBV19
CASSTSWDNQPQHF
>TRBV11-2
CASSSPTGGTGGTDTQYF
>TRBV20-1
CSASGTSGRSEQYF
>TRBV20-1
CSAGRLTDTQYF
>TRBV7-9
CASSLKGAMDRNQPQHF
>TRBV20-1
CSAFPSGRDTGELFF
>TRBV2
CASSFSSPLHF
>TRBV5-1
CASGPRVNYGYTF
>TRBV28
CASSPPPGTVNTEAFF
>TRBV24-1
CATSDRTFKGYTF
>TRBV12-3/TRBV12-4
CASSLLETQYF
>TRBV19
CASRGETGLFYNQPQHF
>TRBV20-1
CSARDGRGTGYTF
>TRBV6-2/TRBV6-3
CASSDVGQSNSPLHF
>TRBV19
CASSMARQAHGYTF
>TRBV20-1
CSARDFGSGNTEAFF
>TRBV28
CASSLRYGRSNYGYTF
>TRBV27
CASSWTGTSGRIGETQYF
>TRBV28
CASINSRPLNTEAFF
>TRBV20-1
CSASELTMGYTF
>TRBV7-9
CASSKDYEQYF
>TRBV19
CASSQAGTGEAFF
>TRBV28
CASSLTAGSYEQYF
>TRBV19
CASKLSTGHNSPLHF
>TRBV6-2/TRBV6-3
CASREGDGYTF
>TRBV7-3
CASSLSDNRVWLGPQYF
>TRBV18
CASSKNAAPYEQYF